This T cell receptor (beta chain) was captured by sequencing in a study of molecular identifiers for immune sequencing clone quantification. Germline V lookup: CDR1 DFQATT, CDR2 SNEGSKA (reference sequence). The CDR3 consists of 17 residues. TCRdb re-analysed the PCR reads in MiXCR, keeping a single row per CDR3 protein. The data hold hundreds of thousands of distinct CDR3 sequences, with about 25% observed a single time. Concerning this clonotype: This sequence may be a read error, since a much larger clone differs from it by one base.

The receptor's source is a human donor in good health. Some libraries in this study had Jurkat cell RNA spiked in. The chain is built from TRBV20-1 and TRBJ1-1; D possibly corresponds to TRBD1 (5 bases). The sample comprised naive CD8+ T cells from blood, with Jurkat cell RNA spiked in. Subset meaning: FACS-sorted CD8+CD4-CCR7+CD45RA+ naive T cells. CDR3 DNA sequence: TGCAGTGCTAGAGATAATGGGGGGGAAGAAACGAGCACTGGAGCTTTCTTT. Protein product: CSARDNGGEETSTGAFF.